This passage covers 22 T cell receptor beta chains from one sample sequenced in a study of identical twins. TCRdb re-derived calls from the 5' RACE reads in MiXCR, one entry per CDR3 protein. The data hold about 890,000 distinct CDR3 sequences, with roughly 12% observed a single time. The same specimen was also included in a second study, on yellow fever vaccine responses in identical twins.

Sequencing was carried out using PBMCs. These receptors came from a woman aged 18-35 years in good health.

The chain employs TRBV20-1 and TRBJ1-1; weak D call: TRBD1 (5 bases). Germline CDR1 reads DFQATT; CDR2 reads SNEGSKA (reference sequence). V dropped 3 bases and J dropped 4 bases, with 9 bases sitting between them. The CDR3 loop spans 12 amino acids. The CDR3 reads CSARPGGTEAFF. The CDR3 bases are TGCAGTGCTAGGCCGGGGGGCACTGAAGCTTTCTTT.

This clonotype occurred many times. The V and J genes are TRBV5-1 and TRBJ1-1; possibly TRBD1 for D (5 bases). V was trimmed by 4 bases and J by 3 bases, leaving 10 bases between them. In germline, CDR1 is SGHRS, CDR2 YFSETQ. The CDR3 runs to 13 residues. The CDR3 spells CASSTQGYTEAFF. The CDR3 region has the DNA TGCGCCAGCAGCACCCAGGGTTACACTGAAGCTTTCTTT.

In its sample, this clonotype was seen a few times. The chain is built from TRBV20-1 and TRBJ2-3; D assignment may be TRBD1 or TRBD2 (5 bases each). The germline V and J ends were trimmed by 1 base and 1 base, with 9 bases remaining between them. Germline V lookup: CDR1 DFQATT, CDR2 SNEGSKA (reference sequence). The CDR3 is made up of 14 amino acids. The DNA of the CDR3 is TGCAGTGCTAGAGCAGGGACCGGCACAGATACGCAGTATTTT. It specifies CSARAGTGTDTQYF.

This clonotype was counted a few times. The rearrangement links TRBV6-2 or TRBV6-3 to TRBJ2-3; no reliable D call. This CDR3 is 14 amino acids long. Germline V gene data show CDR1 as MNHEY and CDR2 as SVGEGT. V was trimmed by 3 bases and J by 8 bases, leaving 15 bases between them. DNA for the CDR3: TGTGCCAGCAGTTATCCTGACCCGGATGGTACGCAGTATTTT. This gives the protein CASSYPDPDGTQYF.

This clonotype appeared a single time. The J gene is TRBJ2-1, the V gene TRBV2; weak D call: TRBD2 (6 bases). V was cut by 3 bases and J by 0 bases, with 15 bases left in between. The CDR3 extends over 17 amino acids. The germline V gene encodes CDR1 SNHLY and CDR2 FYNNEI. The CDR3: CASSDPASESSYNEQFF. The CDR3 nucleotides read TGTGCCAGCAGTGACCCGGCTAGCGAGAGCTCCTACAATGAGCAGTTCTTC.

The V gene is TRBV5-1, the J gene TRBJ1-1; possible D gene TRBD1, 6 bases. V lost 0 bases and J lost 4, with 10 bases in between. The germline gives CDR1 SGHRS, CDR2 YFSETQ. The CDR3 totals 14 residues. In DNA form, the CDR3 reads TGCGCCAGCAGCTTGGCCGGGGGGCCCACTGAAGCTTTCTTT. This encodes CASSLAGGPTEAFF. Drawing the rest from reference TRBV5-1 and TRBJ1-1, the complete variable domain is KAGVTQTPRYLIKTRGQQVTLSCSPISGHRSVSWYQQTPGQGLQFLFEYFSETQRNKGNFPGRFSGRQFSNSRSEMNVSTLELGDSALYLCASSLAGGPTEAFFGQGTRLTVV.

This clonotype occurred a few times. V usage is TRBV4-1 and J usage is TRBJ2-7; 12 bases agree with TRBD2. Losses at the gene ends were 1 base for V and 2 bases for J; bases not matched to a gene: 12. Germline-derived CDR1 and CDR2 are MGHRA and YSYEKL. CDR3 length: 19 amino acids. The CDR3 protein is CASSQVSLTLAGGPYEQYF. The CDR3 nucleotides are TGCGCCAGCAGCCAAGTTAGCCTCACGCTAGCGGGAGGGCCCTACGAGCAGTACTTC.

This clonotype was seen more than once but under ten times. CDR3 protein: CASSLGAPEAFF. DNA for the CDR3: TGTGCCAGCAGCTTGGGGGCCCCTGAAGCTTTCTTT. The chain recombines TRBV7-9 with TRBJ1-1; tentative D call: TRBD1 (6 bases). Trimming pared 3 bases from V and 6 bases from J, leaving 8 bases between. CDR1 and CDR2 (germline): SEHNR, FQNEAQ (reference sequence). This CDR3 region has 12 residues.

The gene calls are TRBV7-2 and TRBJ2-1; D not resolved. Trimming took off 4 bases at V and 7 bases at J, with 14 bases between the two ends. The germline CDR1 and CDR2 sequences are SGHTA and FQGNSA. This CDR3 spans 14 amino acids. In nucleotides, the CDR3 is TGTGCCAGCAGCTACACCTCATTTGGGAATGAGCAGTTCTTC. As protein: CASSYTSFGNEQFF.

In this sample, this clonotype turned up a few times. The chain recombines TRBV6-2 or TRBV6-3 with TRBJ2-1, with 12 positions matching TRBD2. The CDR3 runs to 18 residues. The V gene end was trimmed by 7 bases and the J gene end by 5 bases; junction bases not matched to a gene: 15. CDR1 and CDR2 (germline): MNHEY, SVGEGT. CDR3 sequence reads: CASISNRLAGGDNNEQFF. CDR3 DNA sequence: TGTGCCAGCATATCGAACAGGCTAGCGGGAGGGGATAACAATGAGCAGTTCTTC.

The rearrangement uses TRBV10-3 and TRBJ2-5; 13 nucleotides agree with TRBD2. CDR3 length: 18 residues. Germline V gene lookup returns CDR1 ENHRY and CDR2 SYGVKD. V dropped 4 bases and J dropped 4; count of bases not matched to a gene: 12. The CDR3 reads CAISALGLAGAGGETQYF. CDR3 sequence (DNA): TGTGCCATCAGTGCGCTAGGACTAGCGGGAGCAGGTGGAGAGACCCAGTACTTC.

This rearrangement joins TRBV20-1 to TRBJ2-1, with 15 bases fitting TRBD2. The germline V gene encodes CDR1 DFQATT and CDR2 SNEGSKA (reference sequence). The CDR3 sequence is 14 residues long. Trimming cost V 5 bases and J 9 bases; bases outside gene matches: 5. This CDR3 is CSARTSGGVGEQFF. The CDR3 DNA reads as TGCAGTGCTCGGACTAGCGGGGGGGTGGGTGAGCAGTTCTTC.

The chain links TRBV6-1 to TRBJ1-2; D not certain. The germline V gene encodes CDR1 MNHNS and CDR2 SASEGT. This CDR3 has 15 amino acids. The V gene lost 0 bases and the J gene lost 3 bases, with 11 bases spanning the gap. The CDR3 nucleotides read TGTGCCAGCAGTGAAGCGTTGGCAGGCCACTATGGCTACACCTTC. Its protein product is CASSEALAGHYGYTF.

The chain is built from TRBV12-3 or TRBV12-4 and TRBJ2-7; a possible D gene is TRBD2 (6 bases). Trimming removed 4 bases at V and 3 bases at J, with 10 bases between. This CDR3 has 13 amino acids. The CDR3 loop reads CASSSQEGYEQYF. The CDR3 nucleotides are TGTGCCAGCAGTTCCCAGGAGGGCTACGAGCAGTACTTC.

This clonotype was seen only a few times. The genes are TRBV10-2 and TRBJ2-1; D might be TRBD2 (6 bases). The CDR3 has 15 residues. Looked up from germline, CDR1 is WSHSY and CDR2 is SAAADI. V lost 6 bases and J 4 bases, leaving 16 bases between the germline ends. This CDR3 reads CASRKTGVAYNEQFF. The DNA of the CDR3 is TGCGCCAGCAGAAAAACGGGAGTAGCGTACAATGAGCAGTTCTTC.

The chain joins TRBV11-3 to TRBJ2-1; 7 nucleotides align to TRBD1. The trim removed 2 bases at V and 7 bases at J, leaving 8 bases unmatched. CDR3 length: 15 amino acids. Germline-derived CDR1 and CDR2 are SGHNT and YENEEA. The CDR3, as DNA: TGTGCCAGCAGCTTAACAGGGGCCTCGGGTAATGAGCAGTTCTTC. Amino acids: CASSLTGASGNEQFF.

This clonotype was detected a few times. The chain employs TRBV11-2 and TRBJ2-3; the D gene is possibly TRBD1 (6 bases). Trimming removed 1 base at V and 3 bases at J, with 14 bases between. Germline lookup yields CDR1 SGHAT and CDR2 FQNNGV. The CDR3 has 16 residues. The CDR3 nucleotides read TGTGCCAGCAGCTTAGGTGGGACACGGAGGACAGATACGCAGTATTTT. Protein product: CASSLGGTRRTDTQYF.

In its sample, this clonotype was seen many times. This sequence joins TRBV27 and TRBJ2-7; D not resolved. CDR1 and CDR2 from the germline V gene are MNHEY and SMNVEV (reference sequence). The CDR3 is made up of 11 amino acids. Deletions cut 6 bases from V and 3 bases from J, with 6 bases between. The CDR3 reads CASSSDYEQYV. In nucleotides, the CDR3 is TGTGCCAGCAGCTCTGACTACGAGCAGTACGTC.

V gene TRBV12-3 or TRBV12-4 combines with J gene TRBJ2-3, with 7 bases lining up with TRBD2. The CDR3 contains 14 residues. V dropped 6 bases and J dropped 5; count of bases not matched to a gene: 8. This chain's CDR3 is CASSRGSSVDTQYF. The CDR3 DNA reads as TGTGCCAGCAGCCGCGGGAGTTCAGTAGATACGCAGTATTTT.

This clonotype occurred many times. The chain carries TRBV4-1 and TRBJ2-7, with 7 bases matching TRBD2. The CDR3 extends over 16 amino acids. The J segment lost 5 bases and the V segment lost 1 base, leaving 11 bases of the junction unmatched. Germline values: CDR1 MGHRA, CDR2 YSYEKL. The CDR3 region has the DNA TGCGCCAGCAGCCAAGTATCACGCGGGAGTATCCACGAGCAGTACTTC. Its protein product is CASSQVSRGSIHEQYF.

This clonotype was counted only a few times. This chain links TRBV7-8 with TRBJ2-7, with D tentatively TRBD1 (6 bases). The CDR3 has 14 amino acids. Germline V CDR1 and CDR2: SGHVS, FQNEAQ. V was pared by 4 bases and J by 0 bases, with 10 bases between. The CDR3 nucleotides are TGTGCCAGCAGCTCCAGGGGCTCCTCCTACGAGCAGTACGTC. This gives the protein CASSSRGSSYEQYV.

The genes are TRBV2 and TRBJ2-7; 7 bases fit TRBD2. The CDR3 spans 14 residues. Germline assignment: CDR1 SNHLY and CDR2 FYNNEI. After removal of 2 bases from V and 3 bases from J, the junction contained 4 bases not matched to a gene. CDR3 region: CASSEKAGNYEQYF. The CDR3 DNA follows: TGTGCCAGCAGTGAAAAAGCGGGAAACTACGAGCAGTACTTC.